This record covers a single T cell receptor (beta chain). How the authors handled the data: Reference gene primers were amplified, and this amplification served to estimate nucleated cell counts. Assay used: immunoSEQ multiplex PCR; TCRdb lists only in-frame clones, some missing. That table supplies the V and J calls and clone size; D and trimming were determined from the DNA. Of under 200,000 clones in the sample, approximately 79% were seen once. The V end was cut by 3 bases, the J end by 2 bases, with 10 bases between. The germline CDR1 and CDR2 sequences are SGDLS and YYNGEE. The CDR3 consists of 14 residues. The data were taken from a study of blood T cell repertoires in COVID-19. Turning to the study itself: Spain, Italy and the United States supplied samples that represented acute and convalescent COVID-19. PBMCs, B-cell-depleted T cells, or T cells were the source of the cDNA or gDNA that made up the material.

This TCR was sampled from a man younger than 40 with active or convalescent COVID-19. The sequencing sample was made of peripheral blood. The chain recombines TRBV9 with TRBJ2-3, with TRBD1 as a possible D gene (6 bases). CDR3 protein: CASSAEGDTDTQYF. The DNA of the CDR3 is TGTGCCAGCAGCGCCGAGGGGGACACAGATACGCAGTATTTT.